These T cell receptor beta chains were read from a single sample in a study of T cell responses to AZD1222 COVID-19 vaccine. The protocol was immunoSEQ multiplex PCR, while the TCRdb copy is restricted to in-frame clones and leaves out a portion. The sample yields approximately 160,000 clones, about nine tenths seen once. The specimen was peripheral blood, collected on day 0 of AZD1222 vaccination. The receptors come from an adult in good health. Both conserved end residues are part of each CDR3. The order of the fields is D gene, clone size, J gene, V gene, CDR3 protein, CDR3 DNA. The D gene is left open where the match is weak. A row's size may be missing; if present it is once, few, many or a size class.

. | . | TRBJ2-2 | TRBV3-1/TRBV3-2 | CASSQQGELFF | TGTGCCAGCAGCCAACAGGGGGAGCTGTTTTTT
TRBD2 | few | TRBJ2-3 | TRBV4-2 | CASSSTAGETDTQYF | TGTGCCAGCAGCTCGACGGCGGGGGAAACAGATACGCAGTATTTT
. | once | TRBJ1-3 | TRBV28 | CASSDEGLGNTIYF | TGTGCCAGCAGTGACGAGGGACTTGGAAACACCATATATTTT
. | . | TRBJ2-5 | TRBV18 | CASSPDGAKRETQYF | TGTGCCAGCTCACCCGACGGCGCGAAGCGAGAGACCCAGTACTTC
. | . | TRBJ1-5 | TRBV7-9 | CASSLGGQGNQPQHF | TGTGCCAGCAGCTTAGGGGGGCAGGGCAATCAGCCCCAGCATTTT
. | . | TRBJ2-7 | TRBV3-1/TRBV3-2 | CASSQAGKLWYF | TGTGCCAGCAGCCAAGCGGGGAAGCTTTGGTACTTC
. | . | TRBJ2-7 | TRBV6-2/TRBV6-3 | CASSYSPLADPYEQYF | TGTGCCAGCAGTTACTCGCCTCTAGCAGACCCCTACGAGCAGTACTTC
. | . | TRBJ2-4 | TRBV20-1 | CSASRGFLAKNIQYF | TGCAGTGCTAGTCGGGGATTTTTAGCCAAAAACATTCAGTACTTC
. | once | TRBJ1-6 | TRBV12-5 | CASAPRTVTSYNSPLHF | TGTGCTAGTGCCCCACGGACAGTTACTTCCTATAATTCACCCCTCCACTTT
TRBD1 | . | TRBJ1-2 | TRBV5-1 | CASSWGLRDSYGYTF | TGCGCCAGCAGCTGGGGTCTGAGGGACAGTTATGGCTACACCTTC
TRBD1 | . | TRBJ1-2 | TRBV6-5 | CASSRDRENYGYTF | TGTGCCAGCAGTAGGGACAGGGAAAACTATGGCTACACCTTC
. | . | TRBJ1-1 | TRBV28 | CASSLTSLNTEAFF | TGTGCCAGCAGTTTAACCTCCTTGAACACTGAAGCTTTCTTT
. | . | TRBJ2-3 | TRBV5-8 | CASSLERTDTQYF | TGTGCCAGCAGCCTGGAACGCACAGATACGCAGTATTTT
TRBD1 | . | TRBJ2-1 | TRBV6-6 | CASSYGTGGRDNEQFF | TGTGCCAGCAGTTACGGGACAGGGGGAAGGGACAATGAGCAGTTCTTC
. | . | TRBJ1-2 | TRBV28 | CASSFAGYGYTF | TGTGCCAGCAGTTTCGCGGGGTATGGCTACACCTTC
. | . | TRBJ1-4 | TRBV9 | CASSETGRYMNEKLFF | TGTGCCAGCAGCGAGACAGGCCGCTACATGAATGAAAAACTGTTTTTT
TRBD1 | . | TRBJ2-2 | TRBV4-1 | CASSQQGAGDTGELFF | TGCGCCAGCAGCCAACAGGGGGCAGGAGACACCGGGGAGCTGTTTTTT
. | . | TRBJ2-7 | TRBV11-2 | CASSLAYEQYF | TGTGCCAGCAGCTTAGCGTACGAGCAGTACTTC
. | . | TRBJ2-2 | TRBV6-5 | CASSYGRVAGELFF | TGTGCCAGCAGTTACGGCAGGGTGGCCGGGGAGCTGTTTTTT
. | . | TRBJ2-3 | TRBV18 | CASSPNTDTQYF | TGTGCCAGCTCACCCAACACAGATACGCAGTATTTT
. | once | TRBJ1-5 | TRBV28 | CASSLGARFNQPQHF | TGTGCCAGCAGTTTAGGGGCCCGTTTCAATCAGCCCCAGCATTTT
. | . | TRBJ1-5 | TRBV25-1 | CASSTLSELKPQHF | TGTGCCAGCAGTACATTGTCGGAATTGAAGCCCCAGCATTTT
TRBD1 | . | TRBJ1-6 | TRBV11-3 | CASRGQGASPLHF | TGTGCCAGCCGGGGACAGGGGGCTTCACCCCTCCACTTT
. | . | TRBJ1-1 | TRBV11-3 | CASSGLMNTEAFF | TGTGCCAGCAGCGGCCTGATGAACACTGAAGCTTTCTTT
. | . | TRBJ1-6 | TRBV28 | CASSPRTANNSPLHF | TGTGCCAGCAGCCCCCGGACAGCCAATAATTCACCCCTCCACTTT
. | . | TRBJ2-3 | TRBV11-3 | CASSGGWRITDTQYF | TGTGCCAGCAGCGGCGGGTGGAGGATTACAGATACGCAGTATTTT
TRBD1 | once | TRBJ1-5 | TRBV18 | CASSPGTGVGQPQHF | TGTGCCAGCTCACCCGGGACAGGGGTAGGTCAGCCCCAGCATTTT
. | . | TRBJ2-2 | TRBV7-3 | CASSSFKTGELFF | TGTGCCAGCAGCTCTTTTAAAACCGGGGAGCTGTTTTTT
. | . | TRBJ1-2 | TRBV29-1 | CSVAYRDLIYGYTF | TGCAGCGTGGCCTACAGGGACCTCATTTATGGCTACACCTTC
TRBD1 | . | TRBJ2-1 | TRBV7-2 | CASSPWTGGGNEQFF | TGTGCCAGCAGCCCCTGGACAGGGGGCGGCAATGAGCAGTTCTTC
. | . | TRBJ2-1 | TRBV6-4 | CASSGEVYNEQFF | TGTGCCAGCAGTGGGGAGGTCTACAATGAGCAGTTCTTC
TRBD1 | . | TRBJ2-7 | TRBV29-1 | CSVLGSGTGDPYEQYF | TGCAGCGTTTTGGGGTCTGGGACAGGGGACCCCTACGAGCAGTACTTC
TRBD1 | . | TRBJ1-5 | TRBV9 | CASSLQGTGQPQHF | TGTGCCAGCAGCTTACAGGGGACGGGTCAGCCCCAGCATTTT
. | . | TRBJ1-5 | TRBV28 | CASSLGAGPQHF | TGTGCCAGCAGTTTAGGGGCTGGGCCCCAGCATTTT
TRBD2 | few | TRBJ2-2 | TRBV6-2/TRBV6-3 | CASSPAGDTGELFF | TGTGCCAGCAGTCCAGCGGGGGACACCGGGGAGCTGTTTTTT
TRBD1 | . | TRBJ2-2 | TRBV7-3 | CASSVDRGYTGELFF | TGTGCCAGCAGCGTCGACAGGGGTTACACCGGGGAGCTGTTTTTT
. | once | TRBJ1-4 | TRBV6-1 | CASSEWGKLFF | TGTGCCAGCAGTGAATGGGGAAAACTGTTTTTT
. | . | TRBJ1-5 | TRBV20-1 | CSASYSFSNQPQHF | TGCAGTGCTAGTTATAGTTTTAGCAATCAGCCCCAGCATTTT
. | once | TRBJ2-5 | TRBV3-1/TRBV3-2 | CASSHLQETQYF | TGTGCCAGCAGCCATCTCCAAGAGACCCAGTACTTC
. | . | TRBJ2-3 | TRBV18 | CASSSFRAHVGDTQYF | TGTGCCAGCTCTTCATTTCGGGCCCACGTTGGAGATACGCAGTATTTT
. | . | TRBJ2-1 | TRBV6-6 | CASSYTGGAYNEQFF | TGTGCCAGCAGTTATACCGGTGGGGCATACAATGAGCAGTTCTTC
. | few | TRBJ1-2 | TRBV27 | CASRGGVGATNYGYTF | TGTGCCAGCAGAGGGGGGGTGGGGGCAACTAACTATGGCTACACCTTC
TRBD1 | . | TRBJ1-1 | TRBV3-1/TRBV3-2 | CASSYGQGGTEAFF | TGTGCCAGCAGCTACGGACAGGGAGGGACTGAAGCTTTCTTT
. | . | TRBJ1-2 | TRBV6-5 | CASSYLHGYTF | TGTGCCAGCAGTTACTTGCATGGCTACACCTTC
. | once | TRBJ1-5 | TRBV28 | CASSLEGYSNQPQHF | TGTGCCAGCAGTTTAGAGGGGTATAGCAATCAGCCCCAGCATTTT
. | . | TRBJ2-7 | TRBV7-2 | CASSLEGSSAVEQYF | TGTGCCAGCAGCTTAGAAGGGTCCTCCGCGGTGGAGCAGTACTTC
. | . | TRBJ2-5 | TRBV5-1 | CASSVGGETQYF | TGCGCCAGCAGCGTAGGGGGGGAGACCCAGTACTTC
. | once | TRBJ1-1 | TRBV19 | CASSTQGAGAEAFF | TGTGCCAGTAGCACACAGGGCGCCGGGGCTGAAGCTTTCTTT